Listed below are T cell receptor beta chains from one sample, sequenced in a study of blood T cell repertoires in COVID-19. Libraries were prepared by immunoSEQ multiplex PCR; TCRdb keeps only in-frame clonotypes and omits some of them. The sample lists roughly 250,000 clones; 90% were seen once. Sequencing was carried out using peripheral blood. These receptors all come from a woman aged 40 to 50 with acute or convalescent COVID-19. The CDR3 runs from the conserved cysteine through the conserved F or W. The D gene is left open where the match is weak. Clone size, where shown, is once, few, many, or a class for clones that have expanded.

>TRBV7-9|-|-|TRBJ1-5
CASSLARAGENQPQHF
TGTGCCAGCAGCTTAGCGAGGGCAGGAGAAAATCAGCCCCAGCATTTT
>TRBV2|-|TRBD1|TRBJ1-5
CASSGQGGRPHF
TGTGCCAGCAGTGGTCAGGGGGGTCGCCCGCATTTT
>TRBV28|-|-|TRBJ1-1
CASSSTPLAEAFF
TGTGCCAGCAGTTCGACACCGCTGGCTGAAGCTTTCTTT
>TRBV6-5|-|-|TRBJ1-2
CASSYGGGYTF
TGTGCCAGCAGTTACGGCGGGGGCTACACCTTC
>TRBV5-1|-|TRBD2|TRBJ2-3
CASGPGRGAGTDTQYF
TGCGCCAGTGGTCCCGGGAGGGGGGCTGGCACAGATACGCAGTATTTT
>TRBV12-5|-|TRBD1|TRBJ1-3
CASGLVSWGQGGFSGNTIYF
TGTGCTAGTGGTTTGGTATCTTGGGGACAGGGGGGTTTCTCTGGAAACACCATATATTTT
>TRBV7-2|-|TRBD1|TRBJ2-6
CASREGRGGANVLTF
TGTGCCAGCAGGGAAGGCAGGGGGGGGGCCAACGTCCTGACTTTC
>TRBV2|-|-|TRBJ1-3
CASREGNTIYF
TGTGCCAGCAGAGAGGGAAACACCATATATTTT
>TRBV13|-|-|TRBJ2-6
CASSLGGSSGANVLTF
TGTGCCAGCAGCTTAGGCGGTAGCTCTGGGGCCAACGTCCTGACTTTC
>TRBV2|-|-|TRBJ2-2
CASRVQGGTGELFF
TGTGCCAGCAGGGTCCAGGGAGGCACCGGGGAGCTGTTTTTT
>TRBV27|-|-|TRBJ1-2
CASSPVPEGGFAF
TGTGCCAGCAGTCCCGTCCCGGAGGGAGGGTTCGCCTTC
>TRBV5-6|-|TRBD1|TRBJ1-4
CASSSGSRGPESNEKLFF
TGTGCCAGCAGTTCGGGAAGCAGGGGGCCGGAGTCTAATGAAAAACTGTTTTTT
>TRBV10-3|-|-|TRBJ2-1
CAIRPRDTPYNEQFF
TGTGCCATCAGACCCCGGGACACACCCTACAATGAGCAGTTCTTC
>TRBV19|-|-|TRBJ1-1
CASRLGQGPTEAFF
TGTGCCAGTAGGCTCGGGCAGGGCCCCACTGAAGCTTTCTTT
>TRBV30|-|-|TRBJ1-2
CAWSETQTRGYGYTF
TGTGCCTGGAGTGAGACGCAGACTCGTGGCTATGGCTACACCTTC
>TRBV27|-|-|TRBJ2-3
CASSLSGVVTDTQYF
TGTGCCAGCAGTTTATCAGGGGTGGTCACAGATACGCAGTATTTT
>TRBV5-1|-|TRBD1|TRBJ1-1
CASSLGRQGTNTEAFF
TGCGCCAGCAGCTTGGGGAGACAGGGTACGAACACTGAAGCTTTCTTT
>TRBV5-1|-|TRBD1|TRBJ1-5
CASSFRGFDKPQHF
TGCGCCAGCAGCTTCAGGGGGTTCGACAAGCCCCAGCATTTT
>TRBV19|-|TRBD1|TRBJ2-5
CASSPGQGFFETQYF
TGTGCCAGTAGCCCGGGACAGGGGTTTTTTGAGACCCAGTACTTC
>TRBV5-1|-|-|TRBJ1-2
CASGGGGDYGYTF
TGCGCCAGCGGCGGTGGGGGGGACTATGGCTACACCTTC
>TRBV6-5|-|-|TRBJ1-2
CASREEPYYGYTF
TGTGCCAGCAGGGAGGAGCCATACTATGGCTACACCTTC
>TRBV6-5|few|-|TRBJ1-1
CASRLTVLNTEAFF
TGTGCCAGCAGATTGACAGTTCTGAACACTGAAGCTTTCTTT
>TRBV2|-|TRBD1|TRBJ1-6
CASKTGGGSYNSPLHF
TGTGCCAGCAAGACAGGGGGGGGTTCCTATAATTCACCCCTCCACTTT
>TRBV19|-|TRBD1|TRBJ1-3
CASRIQGTGNTIYF
TGTGCCAGTAGGATACAGGGGACGGGAAACACCATATATTTT
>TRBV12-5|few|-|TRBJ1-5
CASGLGGLNQPQHF
TGTGCTAGTGGTTTGGGAGGACTGAATCAGCCCCAGCATTTT
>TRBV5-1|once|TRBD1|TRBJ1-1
CASSLGTGGGKNTEAFF
TGCGCCAGCAGCTTGGGTACAGGGGGTGGAAAGAACACTGAAGCTTTCTTT
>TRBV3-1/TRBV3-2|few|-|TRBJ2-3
CASSQDGIGPSTDTQYF
TGTGCCAGCAGCCAAGACGGGATCGGCCCTAGCACAGATACGCAGTATTTT
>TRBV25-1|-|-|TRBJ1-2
CASAPTGLGYGYTF
TGTGCCAGTGCCCCCACAGGGTTGGGCTATGGCTACACCTTC
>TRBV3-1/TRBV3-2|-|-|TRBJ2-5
CASSHRQAETQYF
TGTGCCAGCAGCCACCGACAGGCAGAGACCCAGTACTTC
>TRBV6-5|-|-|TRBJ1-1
CASPTVGGLGTEAFF
TGTGCCAGCCCCACGGTGGGAGGGCTGGGGACTGAAGCTTTCTTT
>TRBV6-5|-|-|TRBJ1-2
CASTGSRYGYTF
TGTGCCAGCACGGGAAGCCGCTATGGCTACACCTTC
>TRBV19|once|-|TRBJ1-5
CASKLQPHSNQPQHF
TGTGCCAGTAAGCTTCAACCCCATAGCAATCAGCCCCAGCATTTT
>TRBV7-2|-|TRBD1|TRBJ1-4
CASSPGGWGLGEKLFF
TGTGCCAGCAGCCCAGGGGGTTGGGGACTCGGAGAAAAACTGTTTTTT
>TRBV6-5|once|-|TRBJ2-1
CASSFGRGPYNEQFF
TGTGCCAGCAGTTTTGGCAGGGGCCCCTACAATGAGCAGTTCTTC
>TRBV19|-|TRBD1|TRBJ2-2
CASSIWTGGTGELFF
TGTGCCAGTAGTATATGGACAGGGGGTACCGGGGAGCTGTTTTTT
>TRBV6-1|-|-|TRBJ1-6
CASSEVQGRSPLHF
TGTGCCAGCAGTGAAGTCCAGGGGCGATCACCCCTCCACTTT
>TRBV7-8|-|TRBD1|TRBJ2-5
CASSNHQGAGETQYF
TGTGCCAGCAGCAATCACCAGGGGGCGGGAGAGACCCAGTACTTC
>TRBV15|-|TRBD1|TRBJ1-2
CATSRYDREFYGYTF
TGTGCCACCAGCAGATACGACAGGGAATTCTATGGCTACACCTTC
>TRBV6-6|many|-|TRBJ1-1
CASSSEAFF
TGTGCCAGCAGCTCCGAAGCTTTCTTT
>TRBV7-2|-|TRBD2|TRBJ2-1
CASSQSGGAYNEQFF
TGTGCCAGCAGCCAGAGCGGGGGTGCTTACAATGAGCAGTTCTTC
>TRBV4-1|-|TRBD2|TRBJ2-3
CASSQGAGISTDTQYF
TGCGCCAGCAGCCAAGGAGCGGGGATTAGCACAGATACGCAGTATTTT
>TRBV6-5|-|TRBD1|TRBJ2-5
CASSYSQTGRETQYF
TGTGCCAGCAGTTACTCACAGACAGGGCGGGAGACCCAGTACTTC
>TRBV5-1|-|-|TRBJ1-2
CASSLAIRQEAGYTF
TGCGCCAGCAGCTTGGCCATTAGACAGGAGGCTGGCTACACCTTC
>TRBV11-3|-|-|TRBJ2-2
CASSLDRVKHTGELFF
TGTGCCAGCAGCTTAGATCGGGTCAAGCACACCGGGGAGCTGTTTTTT
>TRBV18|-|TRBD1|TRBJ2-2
CASSLTGTGGFQNTGELFF
TGTGCCAGCTCGTTAACCGGGACAGGAGGCTTTCAAAACACCGGGGAGCTGTTTTTT
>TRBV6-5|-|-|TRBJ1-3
CASSRDEGSGNTIYF
TGTGCCAGCAGCCGGGATGAGGGTTCTGGAAACACCATATATTTT
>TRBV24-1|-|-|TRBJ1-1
CATSDSRGRDTEAFF
TGTGCCACCAGTGATTCCCGAGGGAGGGACACTGAAGCTTTCTTT
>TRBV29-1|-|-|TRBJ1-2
CSVPDSGNYGYTF
TGCAGCGTTCCGGACAGTGGGAACTATGGCTACACCTTC
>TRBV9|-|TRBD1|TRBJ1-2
CASSTPGQGAFGYTF
TGTGCCAGCAGCACTCCGGGACAGGGGGCGTTTGGCTACACCTTC
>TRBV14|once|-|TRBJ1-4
CASSGLSTNEKLFF
TGTGCCAGCAGCGGACTTTCGACTAATGAAAAACTGTTTTTT
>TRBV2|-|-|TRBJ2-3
CASSLGLNTDTQYF
TGTGCCAGCAGTCTCGGACTGAACACAGATACGCAGTATTTT
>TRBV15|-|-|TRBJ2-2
CATSRERQTGELFF
TGTGCCACCAGCAGAGAACGCCAGACCGGGGAGCTGTTTTTT
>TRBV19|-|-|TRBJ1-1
CASLGGLEAFF
TGTGCCAGTCTAGGGGGATTAGAAGCTTTCTTT
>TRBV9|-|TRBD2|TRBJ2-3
CASSPGLVAGFSTDTQYF
TGTGCCAGCAGCCCAGGGCTGGTAGCGGGCTTCTCCACAGATACGCAGTATTTT
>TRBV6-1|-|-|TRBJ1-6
CASSDQRNSPLHF
TGTGCCAGCAGTGACCAGAGGAATTCACCCCTCCACTTT
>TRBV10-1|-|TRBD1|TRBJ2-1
CASGTGTDNEQFF
TGCGCCAGCGGGACAGGGACGGACAATGAGCAGTTCTTC
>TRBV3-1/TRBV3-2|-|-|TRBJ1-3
CASSQAGAYSGNTIYF
TGTGCCAGCAGCCAAGCAGGGGCTTACTCTGGAAACACCATATATTTT
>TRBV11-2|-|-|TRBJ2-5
CASSLWGGAPQETQYF
TGTGCCAGCAGCTTATGGGGGGGGGCTCCCCAAGAGACCCAGTACTTC
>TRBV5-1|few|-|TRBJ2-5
CASSTGPNQETQYF
TGCGCCAGCAGCACGGGTCCAAACCAAGAGACCCAGTACTTC
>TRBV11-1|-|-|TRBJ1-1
CASSPLGVTEAFF
TGTGCCAGCAGCCCTCTCGGGGTCACTGAAGCTTTCTTT